The entry below describes one TCR beta chain. The sample belongs to a study of low-dose radiotherapy and immunotherapy resistance in tumors. Background on the study: Administration of intravenous cyclophosphamide at 200 mg/m2 took place every two weeks, one day before radiation and immunotherapy.

TRAV and TRBV primers primed cDNA for both TCRalpha and TCRbeta. With a V-primer adapter and a constant-region primer, TCRs were amplified for 20 PCR cycles. Amplification (by in vitro transcription) was performed on isolated mRNA. TCRdb analysed the reads with MiXCR anew, one entry per CDR3 protein. The data show 55,000 to 70,000 distinct CDR3 sequences, approximately 25% seen once. The time point is: before trial treatment. Low-dose radiotherapy, low-dose cyclophosphamide, aspirin, ipilimumab and nivolumab were all given to the donors. Solid tumors that lacked tumor-infiltrating lymphocytes and were advanced were present in eligible patients. The input for sequencing was PBMCs, taken before treatment. The clonotype comes from a male donor with prostate cancer.

The CDR3 bases are TGTGCCAGCAGTCCGGGGACGTCAGAGACCCAGTACTTC. It translates to CASSPGTSETQYF. J is TRBJ2-5 and V is TRBV6-6, with D perhaps being TRBD1 or TRBD2 (5 bases each). The CDR3 consists of 13 residues. The germline V gene has CDR1 MNHNY and CDR2 SVGAGI (reference sequence). Deletions cut 5 bases from V and 4 bases from J, with 11 bases between.